The clone carrying this T cell receptor beta chain was counted many times. Its antigen is not identified. This record comes from a study of T cells after yellow fever vaccination. It was through 5'RACE template switching that TCR cDNA was made, with a universal primer site and UMIs added. MiXCR, run by TCRdb on the 5' RACE reads, gives a single entry per CDR3 protein. The data hold about 260,000 distinct CDR3 sequences, with roughly 5% observed a single time. CDR3 length: 14 amino acids. Per germline, CDR1 SGHTA and CDR2 FQGTGA. Deletions cut 3 bases from V and 8 bases from J, with 14 bases between. Findings and caveats of the study: Abundant clonotypes from the bulk population could have been carried over as contaminants into FACS-sorted repertoires. Primary-vaccination clones mostly resurfaced post-booster (roughly 97% CD4, roughly 87% CD8).

Sequencing was performed on CD4+ T cells sorted from PBMCs, taken on the day of the yellow fever booster vaccination. This chain links TRBV7-3 with TRBJ2-1, with D perhaps TRBD1 or TRBD2 (5 bases each). This TCR was sampled from a man younger than 35 who received the YFV17D yellow fever vaccine. The CDR3 DNA is TGTGCCAGCAGCTTGGGACCGAGCGATGATGAGCAGTTCTTC. It is translated as CASSLGPSDDEQFF.